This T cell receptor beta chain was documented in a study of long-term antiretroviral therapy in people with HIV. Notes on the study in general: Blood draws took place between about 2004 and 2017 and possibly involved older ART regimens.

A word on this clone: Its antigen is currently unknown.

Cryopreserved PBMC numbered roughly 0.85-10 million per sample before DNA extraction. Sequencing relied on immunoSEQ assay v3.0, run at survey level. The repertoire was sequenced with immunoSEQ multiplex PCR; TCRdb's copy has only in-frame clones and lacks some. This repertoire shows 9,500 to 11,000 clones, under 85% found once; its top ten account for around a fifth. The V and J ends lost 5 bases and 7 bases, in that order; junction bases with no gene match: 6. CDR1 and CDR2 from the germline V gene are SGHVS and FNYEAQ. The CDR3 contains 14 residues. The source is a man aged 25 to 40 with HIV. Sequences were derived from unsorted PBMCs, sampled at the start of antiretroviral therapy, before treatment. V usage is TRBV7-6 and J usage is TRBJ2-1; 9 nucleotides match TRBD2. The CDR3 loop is CASSPGLAKNEQFF. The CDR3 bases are TGTGCCAGCAGCCCGGGACTAGCTAAGAATGAGCAGTTCTTC.